These 27 T cell receptor beta chains originate from one sample sequenced in a study of blood T cell repertoires in COVID-19. Profiling relied on immunoSEQ multiplex PCR, and the TCRdb table lists in-frame clones only, not all of them. In the table there are 250,000 to 350,000 clones, around nine tenths of which are singletons. Sample: PBMCs or T cells enriched from blood (not recorded which). The receptor source for this set is a man in his 60s who had recovered from COVID-19.

This chain links TRBV18 with TRBJ2-1; D remains ambiguous. The CDR3 extends over 15 amino acids. From germline, CDR1 is KGHSH and CDR2 LQKENI. The V gene lost 0 bases and the J gene lost 3 bases, with 9 bases spanning the gap. CDR3 nucleotides: TGTGCCAGCTCACCACCGCGCGATGTCTACAATGAGCAGTTCTTC. It yields the protein CASSPPRDVYNEQFF.

This chain connects TRBV20-1 to TRBJ1-3, with D hard to call. Germline-derived CDR1 and CDR2 are DFQATT and SNEGSKA (reference sequence). The ends were cut back, 6 bases at V and 5 bases at J, with 8 bases in the middle. CDR3 length: 11 amino acids. The CDR3: CSAPQRNTIYF. Written as DNA, the CDR3 is TGCAGTGCCCCTCAGAGAAACACCATATATTTT.

The V gene is TRBV7-8, the J gene TRBJ2-1; possible D gene TRBD2, 5 bases. The CDR3 covers 14 residues. Germline values: CDR1 SGHVS, CDR2 FQNEAQ. V was trimmed by 5 bases and J by 4 bases, leaving 12 bases between them. The CDR3 nucleotides are TGTGCCAGCAGCCAGCGGACGGGATACAATGAGCAGTTCTTC. This encodes CASSQRTGYNEQFF.

V is TRBV18 and J is TRBJ2-1; a weak D match, TRBD2 (5 bases). Germline assignment: CDR1 KGHSH and CDR2 LQKENI. V shed 2 bases and J shed 0 bases, with 11 bases lying between them. The CDR3 has 16 residues. DNA for the CDR3: TGTGCCAGCTCACCAATACCGAGCGGCTCCTACAATGAGCAGTTCTTC. Translated: CASSPIPSGSYNEQFF.

The chain recombines TRBV24-1 with TRBJ1-5; 12 positions match TRBD1. The V and J ends lost 5 bases and 4 bases, in that order; junction bases with no gene match: 17. CDR1 and CDR2 from the germline V gene are KGHDR and SFDVKD. The length of the CDR3 is 20 residues. This CDR3 reads CATSGNPGQGAFFGNQPQHF. CDR3 nucleotide sequence: TGTGCCACCAGTGGAAACCCGGGACAGGGGGCTTTTTTTGGAAATCAGCCCCAGCATTTT.

V is TRBV7-9 and J is TRBJ2-7; a possible D gene is TRBD1 (7 bases). The CDR3 totals 14 residues. Looked up from germline, CDR1 is SEHNR and CDR2 is FQNEAQ (reference sequence). V was cut by 4 bases and J by 7 bases, with 17 bases left in between. The CDR3 loop reads CASSSRPGGFEQYF. As DNA, the CDR3 is TGTGCCAGCAGCTCCCGGCCAGGGGGGTTTGAGCAGTACTTC. Based on the CDR3 plus reference TRBV7-9 and TRBJ2-7, the full variable domain is DTGVSQNPRHKITKRGQNVTFRCDPISEHNRLYWYRQTLGQGPEFLTYFQNEAQLEKSRLLSDRFSAERPKGSFSTLEIQRTEQGDSAMYLCASSSRPGGFEQYFGPGTRLTVT.

The chain links TRBV4-1 to TRBJ2-7; tentatively, D is TRBD1 (5 bases). This CDR3 has 13 residues. The V end was cut by 4 bases, the J end by 5 bases, with 12 bases between. Germline CDR1 reads MGHRA; CDR2 reads YSYEKL. CDR3: CASSRGQGDEQYF. Written as DNA, the CDR3 is TGCGCCAGCAGCCGCGGCCAGGGCGACGAGCAGTACTTC.

The V gene is TRBV11-2, the J gene TRBJ1-3, with unresolved D. Germline values: CDR1 SGHAT, CDR2 FQNNGV. The ends were cut back, 6 bases at V and 4 bases at J, with 4 bases in the middle. The CDR3 sequence is 11 residues long. The CDR3 DNA follows: TGTGCCAGCAGGGCAGGAAACACCATATATTTT. Its protein product is CASRAGNTIYF.

The chain carries TRBV5-6 and TRBJ2-1, with 10 bases aligning to TRBD1. The CDR3 consists of 15 residues. CDR1 and CDR2 (germline): SGHDT, YYEEEE. J lost 3 bases, V lost 4 bases, and 4 bases had no gene match. The CDR3 nucleotides read TGTGCCAGCAGCCGGACAGGGGGAGTCTACAATGAGCAGTTCTTC. Protein: CASSRTGGVYNEQFF.

CDR3 nucleotides: TGTGCCAGCAGCTCCGACAGGGGAATAGGGTATAGCAATCAGCCCCAGCATTTT. Translating gives CASSSDRGIGYSNQPQHF. This chain connects TRBV7-9 to TRBJ1-5; 8 bases map to TRBD1. CDR1 is SEHNR and CDR2 is FQNEAQ in the germline V gene (reference sequence). The V segment lost 4 bases and the J segment 0 bases; nucleotides outside the gene matches: 11. The CDR3 is 18 amino acids. The complete variable domain, with remaining parts taken from reference TRBV7-9 and TRBJ1-5, reads DTGVSQNPRHKITKRGQNVTFRCDPISEHNRLYWYRQTLGQGPEFLTYFQNEAQLEKSRLLSDRFSAERPKGSFSTLEIQRTEQGDSAMYLCASSSDRGIGYSNQPQHFGDGTRLSIL.

This chain joins TRBV18 and TRBJ2-2; D may be TRBD1 (6 bases). CDR1 is KGHSH, CDR2 LQKENI, per germline. Trimming took 8 bases from V and 4 from J, leaving 17 bases between them. CDR3 length: 15 amino acids. CDR3 loop: CASRRGQSITGELFF. CDR3 coding DNA: TGTGCCAGCCGACGAGGACAGTCGATCACCGGGGAGCTGTTTTTT.

This clone was picked up a small number of times. The V and J genes are TRBV18 and TRBJ2-4, with 8 bases aligning to TRBD1. This CDR3 comprises 15 residues. Germline CDR1 reads KGHSH; CDR2 reads LQKENI. V lost 6 bases to trimming and J lost 1 base; unmatched junction nucleotides: 5. CDR3 region: CASSQGAWAKNIQYF. The CDR3 DNA reads TGTGCCAGCTCGCAGGGGGCTTGGGCCAAAAACATTCAGTACTTC.

The CDR3 sequence: CSVESASGRVHEQYF. The CDR3 bases are TGCAGCGTTGAATCGGCTAGCGGGAGAGTTCACGAGCAGTACTTC. The chain combines TRBV29-1 with TRBJ2-7, with TRBD2 matching 10 bases. This CDR3 is 15 amino acids long. CDR1 is SQVTM, CDR2 ANQGSEA, per germline. With 2 bases clipped from V and 5 bases from J, the junction kept 9 bases outside the gene matches.

The rearrangement links TRBV7-9 to TRBJ1-2; 8 nucleotides agree with TRBD1. The ends lost 1 base at V and 14 bases at J; junction bases unmatched: 3. The CDR3 loop spans 11 amino acids. Germline loops: CDR1 SEHNR, CDR2 FQNEAQ (reference sequence). Written as DNA, the CDR3 is TGTGCCAGCAGCTTAGTCAGGGGGCCGACCTTC. It translates to CASSLVRGPTF. The full variable domain, completed using reference TRBV7-9 and TRBJ1-2, is DTGVSQNPRHKITKRGQNVTFRCDPISEHNRLYWYRQTLGQGPEFLTYFQNEAQLEKSRLLSDRFSAERPKGSFSTLEIQRTEQGDSAMYLCASSLVRGPTFGSGTRLTVV.

This clone is a singleton in its sample. The rearrangement links TRBV11-3 to TRBJ2-5, with 14 nucleotides matching TRBD2. Germline V gives CDR1 SGHNT, CDR2 YENEEA. CDR3 length: 15 amino acids. V shed 5 bases and J 5 bases; nucleotides not matched to a gene: 4. DNA for the CDR3: TGTGCCAGCAGCCAGGGACTAGCGGGAGTTGAGACCCAGTACTTC. Encoded protein: CASSQGLAGVETQYF.

This clone has only one observation. V gene TRBV5-1 combines with J gene TRBJ2-2, with 7 bases aligning to TRBD2. CDR3 length equals 14 residues. CDR1 and CDR2 from the germline V gene are SGHRS and YFSETQ. With 3 bases clipped from V and 6 bases from J, the junction kept 5 bases outside the gene matches. In nucleotides, the CDR3 is TGCGCCAGCAGCTCGCGGGAGATCGCCGGGGAGCTGTTTTTT. Encoded protein: CASSSREIAGELFF.

The chain couples TRBV7-9 to TRBJ2-1, with TRBD2 matching over 9 bases. The trim removed 2 bases at V and 5 bases at J, leaving 4 bases unmatched. There are 15 residues in the CDR3. Germline V gene data show CDR1 as SEHNR and CDR2 as FQNEAQ (reference sequence). CDR3 DNA sequence: TGTGCCAGCAGCTTATCTAGCGGGGCCGACAATGAGCAGTTCTTC. It yields the protein CASSLSSGADNEQFF.

This chain uses TRBV27 with TRBJ1-2, with 9 bases aligning to TRBD1. The CDR3 totals 12 residues. Trimming at V came to 3 bases and at J to 10 bases, leaving 3 bases not matched to a gene. CDR1 and CDR2 from the germline V gene are MNHEY and SMNVEV (reference sequence). The CDR3 region has the DNA TGTGCCAGCAGTTTTACAGGGGGCGTCTACACCTTC. Translated, it gives CASSFTGGVYTF.

The V call is TRBV7-2, the J call TRBJ2-3; 9 bases align to TRBD2. The CDR3 length is 16 residues. J lost 2 bases, V lost 2 bases, and 5 bases had no gene match. Germline CDR1 is SGHTA and CDR2 is FQGNSA. The CDR3 sequence is CASSLWLAGTTDTQYF. The DNA for the CDR3 is TGTGCCAGCAGCTTATGGCTAGCGGGGACCACAGATACGCAGTATTTT.

The chain recombines TRBV12-5 with TRBJ2-7, with 8 positions matching TRBD2. The junction had 4 bases not matched to a gene; V was cut back by 0 bases and J by 0 bases. CDR1 and CDR2 from the germline V gene are LGHNT and FRNRAP. The CDR3 is made up of 16 amino acids. This chain's CDR3 is CASGLVYTSGSYEQYF. CDR3 DNA: TGTGCTAGTGGTTTGGTATACACTAGCGGCTCCTACGAGCAGTACTTC.

This rearrangement joins TRBV30 to TRBJ1-1, with 7 bases matching TRBD1. J was trimmed by 1 base and V by 2 bases; bases with no gene match: 7. Germline CDR1 is GTSNPN and CDR2 is SVGIG (reference sequence). The CDR3 sequence is 15 residues long. CDR3 DNA sequence: TGTGCCTGGAGTAGGGGGCAGGAGGGGAACACTGAAGCTTTCTTT. It encodes CAWSRGQEGNTEAFF.

The genes are TRBV18 and TRBJ1-2, with TRBD1 identical over 8 bases. V trimming: 4 bases; J trimming: 2 bases; junction bases outside the gene matches: 3. The CDR3 has 14 amino acids. The germline V gene encodes CDR1 KGHSH and CDR2 LQKENI. The CDR3 DNA follows: TGTGCCAGCTCACAGGACAGGGCGAACTATGGCTACACCTTC. Its translation is CASSQDRANYGYTF.

V is TRBV18 and J is TRBJ2-1; 11 positions agree with TRBD2. Germline assignment: CDR1 KGHSH and CDR2 LQKENI. The CDR3 consists of 14 residues. Germline trimming cut 3 bases from V and 6 bases from J; bases unmatched to any gene: 1. The CDR3 region is CASSPGTSGNEQFF. The CDR3 DNA sequence: TGTGCCAGCTCACCCGGGACTAGCGGCAATGAGCAGTTCTTC. The whole variable domain, filled in from reference TRBV18 and TRBJ2-1, reads NAGVMQNPRHLVRRRGQEARLRCSPMKGHSHVYWYRQLPEEGLKFMVYLQKENIIDESGMPKERFSAEFPKEGPSILRIQQVVRGDSAAYFCASSPGTSGNEQFFGPGTRLTVL.

The rearrangement uses TRBV5-1 and TRBJ2-5; 8 nucleotides line up with TRBD1. V shed 3 bases and J 5 bases; nucleotides not matched to a gene: 3. Germline CDR1 is SGHRS and CDR2 is YFSETQ. This CDR3 region has 13 residues. The CDR3 here is CASSSRQGETQYF. In nucleotides, the CDR3 is TGCGCCAGCAGCTCACGACAGGGGGAGACCCAGTACTTC.

V is TRBV7-2 and J is TRBJ2-1; D perhaps matches TRBD2 (6 bases). Between the trimmed V and J ends, which lost 5 bases and 2 bases, there was a span of 19 bases. The V gene's germline CDR1 is SGHTA and CDR2 FQGNSA. This CDR3 is 17 amino acids long. The DNA of the CDR3 is TGTGCCAGCAGCGAAGATTTACTAGCTGCTACCTACAATGAGCAGTTCTTC. This gives the protein CASSEDLLAATYNEQFF.

The chain's CDR3 is CASSERLAGYGEQFF. The CDR3 nucleotides are TGTGCCAGCAGCGAAAGACTAGCGGGGTACGGTGAGCAGTTCTTC. This chain joins TRBV5-6 and TRBJ2-1, with 11 bases fitting TRBD2. The junction had 9 bases not matched to a gene; V was cut back by 4 bases and J by 9 bases. CDR1 is SGHDT, CDR2 YYEEEE, per germline. CDR3 length equals 15 residues.

V and J are TRBV7-8 and TRBJ1-1, with 9 bases fitting TRBD1. V lost 2 bases, J lost 7 bases, and 5 bases stayed unmatched. Germline CDR1 reads SGHVS; CDR2 reads FQNEAQ. The CDR3 runs to 14 residues. DNA of the CDR3: TGTGCCAGCAGCTTACGGGACAGGGACGGTGAAGCTTTCTTT. Amino acids: CASSLRDRDGEAFF.